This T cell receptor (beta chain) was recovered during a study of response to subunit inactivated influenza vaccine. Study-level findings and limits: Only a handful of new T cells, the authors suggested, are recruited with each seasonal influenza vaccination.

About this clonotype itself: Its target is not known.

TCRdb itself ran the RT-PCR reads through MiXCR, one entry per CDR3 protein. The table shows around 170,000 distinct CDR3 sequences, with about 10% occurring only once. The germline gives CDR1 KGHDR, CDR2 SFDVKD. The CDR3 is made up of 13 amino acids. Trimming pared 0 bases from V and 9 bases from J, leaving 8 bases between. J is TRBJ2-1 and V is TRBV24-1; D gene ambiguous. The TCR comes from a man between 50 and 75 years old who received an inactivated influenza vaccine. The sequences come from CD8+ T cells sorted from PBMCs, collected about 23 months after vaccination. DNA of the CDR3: TGTGCCACCAGTGATTTGACGGTGAGTGAGCAGTTCTTC. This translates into CATSDLTVSEQFF.